This entry lists 24 T cell receptor beta chains sequenced from one sample in a study of shared clonotypes between healthy human individuals. Sequencing used immunoSEQ multiplex PCR; TCRdb keeps in-frame clones, though not all of them. The table has under 550,000 clones, about 96% seen once; the top ten hold 0.06%. Sequenced sample: naive CD4+ T cells sorted from blood. Sample subset: CD45RA+ positively selected. The receptors originated from a woman aged 30 to 39 in good health.

The chain employs TRBV10-3 and TRBJ2-5; D gene uncertain. TRBJ2-7 explains the end of the DNA better; the J call may be wrong. Germline V gene lookup returns CDR1 ENHRY and CDR2 SYGVKD. The CDR3 is 13 amino acids. The CDR3 loop reads CAISDRFNDEQYF. CDR3 in DNA: TGTGCCATCAGTGACCGGTTCAACGACGAGCAGTACTTC.

This chain joins TRBV19 and TRBJ1-3; the match to TRBD1 covers 7 bases. V shed 5 bases, J shed 3 bases, and the junction held 4 bases outside the gene matches. CDR3 size: 14 residues. Germline CDR1 is LNHDA and CDR2 is SQIVND (reference sequence). CDR3 nucleotides: TGTGCCAGTAGTCGGGGGACAGATGGAAACACCATATATTTT. It translates to CASSRGTDGNTIYF.

This clone is a singleton in its sample. The chain recombines TRBV19 with TRBJ2-5, with TRBD2 matching over 14 bases. After removal of 3 bases from V and 2 bases from J, the junction contained 5 bases not matched to a gene. In germline, CDR1 is LNHDA, CDR2 SQIVND (reference sequence). The CDR3 covers 17 residues. CDR3 protein: CASSIHWTSGRQETQYF. CDR3 in DNA: TGTGCCAGTAGTATCCACTGGACTAGCGGGAGGCAAGAGACCCAGTACTTC.

The chain uses TRBV11-2 and TRBJ2-1, with TRBD2 matching 10 bases. CDR1 is SGHAT and CDR2 is FQNNGV in the germline V gene. The CDR3 has 16 residues. Unmatched junction bases numbered 5, after V lost 3 bases and J lost 3 bases. The CDR3 bases are TGTGCCAGCAGCTTCACTAGCGGGAATTTCTACAATGAGCAGTTCTTC. Protein product: CASSFTSGNFYNEQFF.

This clone was found once. The rearrangement uses TRBV6-1 and TRBJ1-1; no clear D. Germline CDR1 reads MNHNS; CDR2 reads SASEGT. The CDR3 has 13 amino acids. Trimming left V 2 bases short and J 7 bases short, with 11 bases between. CDR3 residues: CASSESTASEAFF. In DNA, the CDR3 is TGTGCCAGCAGTGAATCCACTGCGAGTGAAGCTTTCTTT.

The chain carries TRBV21-1 and TRBJ2-7; TRBD1 is the table's D call and was not checked against the DNA. TRBV21-1 is annotated as a pseudogene. This CDR3 contains 15 residues. This CDR3 reads CASSKDDSSPYGQYF. The CDR3 DNA is TGTGCCAGCAGCAAAGATGACAGTAGCCCCTACGGGCAGTACTTC.

This clone occurred once. V is TRBV27 and J is TRBJ1-1, with a possible D match to TRBD1 (5 bases). This CDR3 is 13 amino acids long. Trimming took 5 bases from V and 4 from J, leaving 11 bases between them. Germline CDR1 MNHEY, CDR2 SMNVEV (reference sequence). DNA for the CDR3: TGTGCCAGCAGTGTGCGGGGGTCCACTGAAGCTTTCTTT. As protein: CASSVRGSTEAFF.

J is TRBJ2-7 and V is TRBV28; 10 bases line up with TRBD2. V was clipped by 5 bases and J by 5 bases; unmatched bases: 9. Germline CDR1 and CDR2: MDHEN and SYDVKM. The CDR3 extends over 15 amino acids. The CDR3: CASSPPTSGRHEQYF. Written as DNA, the CDR3 is TGTGCCAGCAGTCCCCCGACTAGCGGGCGCCACGAGCAGTACTTC.

The rearrangement joins TRBV19 to TRBJ1-1; D uncertain. The germline CDR1 and CDR2 sequences are LNHDA and SQIVND (reference sequence). Trimming cost V 10 bases and J 6 bases, with 24 bases left between them. The CDR3 contains 15 residues. In nucleotides, the CDR3 is TGTGCCACCTCCGGGGTGTCGCCCCCAAACGCTGAAGCTTTCTTT. Amino acids: CATSGVSPPNAEAFF.

The rearrangement joins TRBV6-5 to TRBJ2-3; a weak D match, TRBD1 (5 bases). The CDR3 runs to 15 residues. V was shortened by 2 bases and J by 1 base, with 10 bases between the two germline ends. In germline, CDR1 is MNHEY, CDR2 SVGAGI. CDR3 nucleotides: TGTGCCAGCAGTTACGGCAGGGTCGGCACAGATACGCAGTATTTT. Translation: CASSYGRVGTDTQYF.

This clone has just one count. V is TRBV6-1 and J is TRBJ1-5; 9 bases align to TRBD1. CDR3 length: 15 amino acids. Germline-derived CDR1 and CDR2 are MNHNS and SASEGT. V shed 6 bases, J shed 6 bases, and the junction held 9 bases outside the gene matches. CDR3 region: CASSVGQGLTQPQHF. DNA of the CDR3: TGTGCCAGCAGCGTCGGACAGGGGCTTACTCAGCCCCAGCATTTT.

The chain couples TRBV19 to TRBJ1-5; 7 bases map to TRBD1. CDR3 length: 17 amino acids. With V trimmed by 6 bases and J by 0 bases, 11 bases remained unmatched. Germline V gene sequence: CDR1 LNHDA, CDR2 SQIVND (reference sequence). The CDR3 loop is CASSSGTVLNSNQPQHF. The CDR3 DNA reads TGTGCCAGTAGCAGCGGGACAGTACTCAATAGCAATCAGCCCCAGCATTTT.

V and J are TRBV5-1 and TRBJ2-4, with 10 nucleotides matching TRBD1. Germline V lookup: CDR1 SGHRS, CDR2 YFSETQ. The CDR3 is 16 amino acids. Unmatched junction bases numbered 9, after V lost 4 bases and J lost 5 bases. The CDR3 is CASSPTGTGDENIQYF. Here the CDR3 DNA reads TGCGCCAGCAGCCCCACCGGGACAGGGGATGAAAACATTCAGTACTTC. Based on the CDR3 plus reference TRBV5-1 and TRBJ2-4, the full variable domain is KAGVTQTPRYLIKTRGQQVTLSCSPISGHRSVSWYQQTPGQGLQFLFEYFSETQRNKGNFPGRFSGRQFSNSRSEMNVSTLELGDSALYLCASSPTGTGDENIQYFGAGTRLSVL.

The V gene is TRBV19, the J gene TRBJ1-5; 8 nucleotides match TRBD1. CDR1 is LNHDA, CDR2 SQIVND, per germline (reference sequence). V was clipped by 6 bases and J by 0 bases; unmatched bases: 4. This CDR3 has 15 residues. This chain's CDR3 is CASSTGGYSNQPQHF. DNA of the CDR3: TGTGCCAGTAGCACAGGGGGTTATAGCAATCAGCCCCAGCATTTT.

The chain uses TRBV6-1 and TRBJ2-7; D not certain. The V gene's germline CDR1 is MNHNS and CDR2 SASEGT. The CDR3 contains 11 residues. V was clipped by 6 bases and J by 3 bases, with 6 bases between them. The CDR3 is CASRVSYEQYF. CDR3 bases: TGTGCCAGCAGGGTCAGCTACGAGCAGTACTTC.

The chain has TRBV5-1 and TRBJ2-2; weak D call: TRBD2 (5 bases). CDR1 and CDR2 from the germline V gene are SGHRS and YFSETQ. Trimming pared 6 bases from V and 2 bases from J, leaving 11 bases between. The CDR3 length is 14 residues. As DNA, the CDR3 is TGCGCCAGCACACGTGGGAGTAACACCGGGGAGCTGTTTTTT. Amino acid sequence: CASTRGSNTGELFF.

This clone occurred once. This CDR3 is also generated by other DNA sequences in the sample. The chain joins TRBV18 to TRBJ2-2; D perhaps matches TRBD1 (5 bases). The V and J ends lost 3 bases and 2 bases respectively, with 7 bases between them. The CDR3 runs 14 residues. CDR1 KGHSH and CDR2 LQKENI come from the germline V gene. CDR3 nucleotide sequence: TGTGCCAGCTCACCGGGGCAAAACACCGGGGAGCTGTTTTTT. Its protein is CASSPGQNTGELFF.

The chain links TRBV30 to TRBJ2-2, with 7 positions matching TRBD1. CDR3 length: 17 residues. CDR1 and CDR2 (germline): GTSNPN, SVGIG (reference sequence). V was clipped by 3 bases and J by 1 base; unmatched bases: 11. CDR3: CAWRAEGDSENTGELFF. The CDR3 bases are TGTGCCTGGAGGGCCGAGGGGGACAGTGAGAACACCGGGGAGCTGTTTTTT.

The CDR3 DNA reads as TGTGCCAGCAGACCCGGGACTGGTAAATTCAATGAGCAGTTCTTC. Its translation is CASRPGTGKFNEQFF. The V and J genes are TRBV28 and TRBJ2-1; tentative D call: TRBD2 (6 bases). The CDR3 length is 15 residues. Between the trimmed V and J ends, which lost 6 bases and 6 bases, there was a span of 18 bases. The germline V gene encodes CDR1 MDHEN and CDR2 SYDVKM.

The genes are TRBV7-2 and TRBJ2-6; a weak D match, TRBD2 (5 bases). This CDR3 is built from 18 residues. The germline V gene has CDR1 SGHTA and CDR2 FQGNSA. Trimming stripped 5 bases from V and 5 bases from J, with 22 bases between. The CDR3, as DNA: TGTGCCAGCAGCGCAGTTGGGAGACGACAAAGTCGGGCCAACGTCCTGACTTTC. Protein: CASSAVGRRQSRANVLTF. The full variable domain, its missing parts supplied by reference TRBV7-2 and TRBJ2-6, is GAGVSQSPSNKVTEKGKDVELRCDPISGHTALYWYRQSLGQGLEFLIYFQGNSAPDKSGLPSDRFSAERTGGSVSTLTIQRTQQEDSAVYLCASSAVGRRQSRANVLTFGAGSRLTVL.

CDR3 DNA sequence: TGTGCCAGTAGTAGGGAGGGTGGCACCGGGGAGCTGTTTTTT. The encoded protein is CASSREGGTGELFF. The rearrangement links TRBV19 to TRBJ2-2; 7 bases agree with TRBD2. The CDR3 length is 14 residues. Trimming cost V 4 bases and J 4 bases; bases outside gene matches: 3. Germline values: CDR1 LNHDA, CDR2 SQIVND (reference sequence).

The V gene is TRBV28, the J gene TRBJ2-5; D is perhaps TRBD2 (6 bases). The J call may be mistaken, given a closer DNA end match to TRBJ2-7. Germline values: CDR1 MDHEN, CDR2 SYDVKM. The CDR3 runs to 13 residues. DNA for the CDR3: TGTGCCAGCAGTTCTACTAGCCGCTACGAGCAGTACTTC. It specifies CASSSTSRYEQYF.

This clone appeared once. J is TRBJ1-1 and V is TRBV18; perhaps TRBD1 as D (5 bases). Germline-derived CDR1 and CDR2 are KGHSH and LQKENI. The CDR3 runs 16 residues. V lost 3 bases to trimming and J lost 0 bases, with 14 bases between them. The CDR3 DNA reads TGTGCCAGCTCACCCAGGGAGTCCACGATGAACACTGAAGCTTTCTTT. It specifies CASSPRESTMNTEAFF.

The gene calls are TRBV7-8 and TRBJ2-2; TRBD2 matches 11 bases. The germline V gene has CDR1 SGHVS and CDR2 FQNEAQ. Trimming took 3 bases from V and 4 from J; bases not matched to a gene: 4. The CDR3 contains 16 residues. This CDR3 reads CASSFTLAGGTGELFF. CDR3 DNA sequence: TGTGCCAGCAGCTTTACCCTAGCGGGAGGCACCGGGGAGCTGTTTTTT.